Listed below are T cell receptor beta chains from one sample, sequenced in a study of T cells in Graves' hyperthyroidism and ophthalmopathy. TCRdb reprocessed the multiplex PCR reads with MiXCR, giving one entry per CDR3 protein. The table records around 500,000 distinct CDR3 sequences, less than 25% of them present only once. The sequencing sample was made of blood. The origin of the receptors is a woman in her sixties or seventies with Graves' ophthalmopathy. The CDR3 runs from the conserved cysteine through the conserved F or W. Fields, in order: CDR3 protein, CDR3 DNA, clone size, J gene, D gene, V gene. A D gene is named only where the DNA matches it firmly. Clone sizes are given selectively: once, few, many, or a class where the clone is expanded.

cdr3_aa: CASSQPGGTKTQYF
cdr3_nt: TGTGCCAGCAGCCAACCAGGGGGCACGAAGACCCAGTACTTC
clone_size: -
j_call: TRBJ2-5
d_call: TRBD1
v_call: TRBV14

cdr3_aa: CASSLAPGLAGVYNEQFF
cdr3_nt: TGCGCCAGCAGCTTGGCCCCCGGACTAGCGGGAGTATACAATGAGCAGTTCTTC
clone_size: -
j_call: TRBJ2-1
d_call: TRBD2
v_call: TRBV5-1

cdr3_aa: CASSLTAGGSSHNEQFF
cdr3_nt: TGCGCCAGCAGCTTGACGGCTGGCGGGAGTTCCCACAATGAGCAGTTCTTC
clone_size: -
j_call: TRBJ2-1
d_call: TRBD2
v_call: TRBV5-1

cdr3_aa: CASTNQTSMYLCASSPSPRYGYTF
cdr3_nt: -
clone_size: once
j_call: TRBJ1-2
d_call: -
v_call: TRBV9

cdr3_aa: CASSFPGQGGYEQYF
cdr3_nt: TGTGCCAGCAGTTTCCCCGGACAGGGGGGCTACGAGCAGTACTTC
clone_size: few
j_call: TRBJ2-7
d_call: TRBD1
v_call: TRBV7-9

cdr3_aa: CASSYSTPLSNQPQHF
cdr3_nt: TGTGCCAGCAGTTACTCGACTCCGCTTAGCAATCAGCCCCAGCATTTT
clone_size: -
j_call: TRBJ1-5
d_call: -
v_call: TRBV6-5

cdr3_aa: CASARRGYYEQYF
cdr3_nt: TGTGCCAGCGCTCGCCGAGGGTACTACGAGCAGTACTTC
clone_size: few
j_call: TRBJ2-7
d_call: -
v_call: TRBV6-1

cdr3_aa: CASRPRQSSYNEQFF
cdr3_nt: TGTGCCAGCAGACCCCGACAGAGCTCCTACAATGAGCAGTTCTTC
clone_size: -
j_call: TRBJ2-1
d_call: -
v_call: TRBV2

cdr3_aa: CASSRRDRGTTEAFF
cdr3_nt: TGTGCCAGCAGCCGCCGGGACAGGGGCACCACTGAAGCTTTCTTT
clone_size: -
j_call: TRBJ1-1
d_call: TRBD1
v_call: TRBV5-6

cdr3_aa: CASREDRGLLNEQFF
cdr3_nt: TGTGCCAGCAGGGAGGACAGGGGGCTACTCAATGAGCAGTTCTTC
clone_size: -
j_call: TRBJ2-1
d_call: TRBD1
v_call: TRBV28

cdr3_aa: CASSLNPPSGRTDTQYF
cdr3_nt: TGTGCCAGCAGCTTAAACCCTCCTAGCGGGAGGACAGATACGCAGTATTTT
clone_size: many
j_call: TRBJ2-3
d_call: TRBD2
v_call: TRBV7-3

cdr3_aa: CASSETGGNYEQYF
cdr3_nt: TGTGCCAGCAGTGAAACAGGGGGCAACTACGAGCAGTACTTC
clone_size: many
j_call: TRBJ2-7
d_call: TRBD1
v_call: TRBV2

cdr3_aa: CASGLSLPRTGELFF
cdr3_nt: TGTGCTAGTGGTTTGTCTCTACCCAGGACCGGGGAGCTGTTTTTT
clone_size: few
j_call: TRBJ2-2
d_call: -
v_call: TRBV12-5

cdr3_aa: CASSRDRGQGDTQYF
cdr3_nt: TGTGCCAGCAGCCGCGACAGGGGGCAGGGAGATACGCAGTATTTT
clone_size: many
j_call: TRBJ2-3
d_call: TRBD1
v_call: TRBV7-9

cdr3_aa: CASSSYGALAKNIQYF
cdr3_nt: TGTGCCAGCAGCTCCTACGGGGCTCTAGCCAAAAACATTCAGTACTTC
clone_size: -
j_call: TRBJ2-4
d_call: -
v_call: TRBV3-1

cdr3_aa: CASSLLVAGELFF
cdr3_nt: TGTGCCAGCAGTTTACTAGTGGCCGGGGAGCTGTTTTTT
clone_size: many
j_call: TRBJ2-2
d_call: -
v_call: TRBV12-3/TRBV12-4

cdr3_aa: CASSIDGSGAETQYF
cdr3_nt: TGTGCCAGTAGTATTGACGGTAGCGGGGCTGAGACCCAGTACTTC
clone_size: -
j_call: TRBJ2-5
d_call: TRBD2
v_call: TRBV19

cdr3_aa: CASSPPGTGNTIYF
cdr3_nt: TGTGCCAGCAGCCCCCCGGGGACCGGAAACACCATATATTTT
clone_size: -
j_call: TRBJ1-3
d_call: -
v_call: TRBV7-8

cdr3_aa: CASRSPDTQYF
cdr3_nt: TGTGCCAGCAGATCCCCAGATACGCAGTATTTT
clone_size: many
j_call: TRBJ2-3
d_call: -
v_call: TRBV28

cdr3_aa: CSARGVGGPSNQPQHF
cdr3_nt: TGCAGTGCTAGAGGGGTCGGGGGCCCGAGCAATCAGCCCCAGCATTTT
clone_size: -
j_call: TRBJ1-5
d_call: -
v_call: TRBV20-1

cdr3_aa: CASSESGFRGSTEAFF
cdr3_nt: TGTGCCAGCAGTGAAAGCGGGTTCCGGGGCAGCACTGAAGCTTTCTTT
clone_size: many
j_call: TRBJ1-1
d_call: -
v_call: TRBV6-1

cdr3_aa: CASSLGRASGNHNEQFF
cdr3_nt: TGTGCCAGCAGTTTGGGCAGGGCTAGCGGGAATCACAATGAGCAGTTCTTC
clone_size: many
j_call: TRBJ2-1
d_call: TRBD2
v_call: TRBV28

cdr3_aa: CASSPSTGGSFGYTF
cdr3_nt: TGTGCCAGCAGCCCCTCGACAGGGGGCTCCTTTGGCTACACCTTC
clone_size: -
j_call: TRBJ1-2
d_call: TRBD1
v_call: TRBV7-2

cdr3_aa: CASSHLGFLPSARQETQYF
cdr3_nt: TGTGCCAGCAGTCACTTGGGGTTCCTGCCTAGCGCACGACAAGAGACCCAGTACTTC
clone_size: few
j_call: TRBJ2-5
d_call: -
v_call: TRBV6-2/TRBV6-3

cdr3_aa: CASSLGQYLAFF
cdr3_nt: TGTGCCAGCAGTTTGGGGCAATACCTGGCTTTCTTT
clone_size: -
j_call: TRBJ1-1
d_call: -
v_call: TRBV28

cdr3_aa: CASSDRNNQPQHF
cdr3_nt: TGTGCCAGCAGCGACAGAAACAATCAGCCCCAGCATTTT
clone_size: -
j_call: TRBJ1-5
d_call: -
v_call: TRBV28

cdr3_aa: CASSPGRGEETQYF
cdr3_nt: TGTGCCAGCAGCCCGGGAAGGGGTGAAGAGACCCAGTACTTC
clone_size: few
j_call: TRBJ2-5
d_call: -
v_call: TRBV3-1

cdr3_aa: CASSLSPKGQGGAGEQYF
cdr3_nt: TGTGCCAGCAGTTTATCGCCCAAGGGACAGGGGGGCGCAGGCGAGCAGTACTTC
clone_size: few
j_call: TRBJ2-7
d_call: TRBD1
v_call: TRBV27

cdr3_aa: CSVGTSVNNEQFF
cdr3_nt: TGCAGCGTCGGGACTAGCGTAAACAATGAGCAGTTCTTC
clone_size: few
j_call: TRBJ2-1
d_call: TRBD2
v_call: TRBV29-1

cdr3_aa: CASSQTSGRGYYEQYF
cdr3_nt: TGTGCCAGTAGTCAGACTAGCGGGAGGGGGTACTACGAGCAGTACTTC
clone_size: -
j_call: TRBJ2-7
d_call: TRBD2
v_call: TRBV19

cdr3_aa: CAIMDSSNEKLFF
cdr3_nt: TGTGCCATCATGGACAGCTCTAATGAAAAACTGTTTTTT
clone_size: -
j_call: TRBJ1-4
d_call: -
v_call: TRBV10-3

cdr3_aa: CASSPGVVEQFF
cdr3_nt: TGTGCCAGCAGTCCGGGCGTGGTTGAGCAGTTCTTC
clone_size: few
j_call: TRBJ2-1
d_call: -
v_call: TRBV12-3/TRBV12-4

cdr3_aa: CASSLTLLGQVSGEAFF
cdr3_nt: TGCGCCAGCAGCTTGACTTTGCTGGGACAGGTTAGTGGCGAAGCTTTCTTT
clone_size: -
j_call: TRBJ1-1
d_call: TRBD1
v_call: TRBV5-1

cdr3_aa: CASSLERADTEAFF
cdr3_nt: TGTGCCAGCAGCTTGGAACGGGCGGACACTGAAGCTTTCTTT
clone_size: once
j_call: TRBJ1-1
d_call: -
v_call: TRBV7-9

cdr3_aa: CSASARNQETQYF
cdr3_nt: TGCAGTGCTAGCGCTCGGAACCAAGAGACCCAGTACTTC
clone_size: few
j_call: TRBJ2-5
d_call: -
v_call: TRBV20-1

cdr3_aa: CASSGVSRANTGELFF
cdr3_nt: TGTGCCAGCAGTGGAGTTAGCCGAGCGAACACCGGGGAGCTGTTTTTT
clone_size: -
j_call: TRBJ2-2
d_call: -
v_call: TRBV6-1

cdr3_aa: CASSLWMNTEAFF
cdr3_nt: TGTGCCAGCAGCCTATGGATGAACACTGAAGCTTTCTTT
clone_size: -
j_call: TRBJ1-1
d_call: -
v_call: TRBV3-1

cdr3_aa: CASSWGASGETQYF
cdr3_nt: TGTGCCAGCAGCTGGGGGGCTAGCGGAGAGACCCAGTACTTC
clone_size: -
j_call: TRBJ2-5
d_call: -
v_call: TRBV5-5

cdr3_aa: CASRGPVGYEQYF
cdr3_nt: TGTGCCAGCCGAGGGCCCGTGGGCTACGAGCAGTACTTC
clone_size: few
j_call: TRBJ2-7
d_call: -
v_call: TRBV7-8

cdr3_aa: CATSDYSVFDTGELFF
cdr3_nt: TGTGCCACCAGTGATTACTCGGTTTTCGACACCGGGGAGCTGTTTTTT
clone_size: -
j_call: TRBJ2-2
d_call: -
v_call: TRBV24-1

cdr3_aa: CASSARLEPQHF
cdr3_nt: TGTGCCAGCAGTGCCCGACTTGAGCCCCAGCATTTT
clone_size: few
j_call: TRBJ1-5
d_call: -
v_call: TRBV28